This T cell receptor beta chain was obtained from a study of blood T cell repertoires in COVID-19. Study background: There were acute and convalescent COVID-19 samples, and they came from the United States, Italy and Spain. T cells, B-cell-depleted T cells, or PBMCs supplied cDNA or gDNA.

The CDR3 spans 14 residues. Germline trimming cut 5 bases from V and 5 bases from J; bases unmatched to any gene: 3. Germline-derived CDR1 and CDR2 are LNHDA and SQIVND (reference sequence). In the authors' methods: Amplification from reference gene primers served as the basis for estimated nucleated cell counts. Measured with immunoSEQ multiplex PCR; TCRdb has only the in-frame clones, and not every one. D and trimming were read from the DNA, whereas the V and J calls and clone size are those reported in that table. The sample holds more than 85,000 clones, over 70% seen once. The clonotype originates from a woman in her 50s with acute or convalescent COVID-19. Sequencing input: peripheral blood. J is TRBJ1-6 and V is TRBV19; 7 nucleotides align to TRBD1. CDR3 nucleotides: TGTGCCAGTAGTCTTCAGGGGGATAATTCACCCCTCCACTTT. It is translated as CASSLQGDNSPLHF.